Presented here are 20 T cell receptor beta chains from one specimen sequenced in a study of blood T cell repertoires in COVID-19. Only in-frame clones appear in the TCRdb table, and some are missing; sequencing was by immunoSEQ multiplex PCR. Here the sample spans approximately 100,000 clones, around three quarters being singletons. The sample was peripheral blood. These receptors were taken from a human donor in a cohort sampled during active or convalescent COVID-19.

V usage is TRBV4-3 and J usage is TRBJ2-7; possible D gene TRBD1, 6 bases. Deletions cut 0 bases from V and 4 bases from J, with 22 bases between. The CDR3 spans 18 residues. Germline values: CDR1 LGHNA, CDR2 YSLEER. CDR3 sequence (DNA): TGCGCCAGCAGCCAAGATAGGCACACAGGGCTAGGTGTATACGAGCAGTACTTC. Protein sequence: CASSQDRHTGLGVYEQYF.

In its sample, this clone was seen once. V gene TRBV10-3 combines with J gene TRBJ2-1; 8 positions agree with TRBD2. The CDR3 runs 14 residues. Germline V CDR1 and CDR2: ENHRY, SYGVKD. Unmatched junction bases numbered 7, after V lost 4 bases and J lost 8 bases. The CDR3 DNA reads as TGTGCCATCAGTGCGACTAGCGCAAGGGATGAGCAGTTCTTC. This translates into CAISATSARDEQFF.

With respect to this clone: The same CDR3 arises from other DNA sequences in this sample as well. The genes are TRBV5-1 and TRBJ1-4; 10 nucleotides agree with TRBD1. The CDR3 sequence is 14 residues long. Germline V lookup: CDR1 SGHRS, CDR2 YFSETQ. V was pared by 4 bases and J by 8 bases, with 5 bases of the junction left unmatched. For the CDR3, the DNA is TGCGCCAGCAGCCTTGGACAGGGGGGAGAAAAACTGTTTTTT. Its protein product is CASSLGQGGEKLFF.

CDR3 amino acids: CASRGLAGVKNIQYF. The CDR3 DNA sequence: TGTGCCAGCAGAGGACTAGCGGGGGTCAAAAACATTCAGTACTTC. The chain employs TRBV27 and TRBJ2-4; 13 bases match TRBD2. V trimming: 6 bases; J trimming: 3 bases; junction bases outside the gene matches: 2. The CDR3 is 15 residues long. Germline V gives CDR1 MNHEY, CDR2 SMNVEV (reference sequence).

This rearrangement joins TRBV5-1 to TRBJ2-7, with 8 bases identical to TRBD2. Trimming removed 2 bases from V and 1 base from J; junction bases left unmatched: 11. Germline V gene sequence: CDR1 SGHRS, CDR2 YFSETQ. This CDR3 comprises 17 residues. The CDR3 loop reads CASSLSSAGGNSYEQYF. The CDR3 nucleotides read TGCGCCAGCAGCTTAAGTTCGGCGGGAGGTAATTCCTACGAGCAGTACTTC.

The rearrangement links TRBV5-1 to TRBJ2-7; TRBD1 is a possible D gene (8 bases). The CDR3 length is 17 residues. Trimming took 0 bases from V and 3 from J, leaving 19 bases between them. Germline loops: CDR1 SGHRS, CDR2 YFSETQ. For the CDR3, the DNA is TGCGCCAGCAGCTTGGAGGCCAGCGGGACAGGATTCTACGAGCAGTACTTC. Its translation is CASSLEASGTGFYEQYF.

The chain recombines TRBV6-2 or TRBV6-3 with TRBJ1-6; 7 bases are shared with TRBD1. The CDR3 contains 14 residues. The V and J ends lost 0 bases and 10 bases, in that order; junction bases with no gene match: 3. Germline V gene sequence: CDR1 MNHEY, CDR2 SVGEGT. The CDR3 nucleotides read TGTGCCAGCAGTTACTCGACAGGGAACTCACCCCTCCACTTT. It translates to CASSYSTGNSPLHF.

The CDR3 DNA reads as TGTGCCAGCCGAAGGGGCGGCAGTAATGAAAAACTGTTTTTT. It is translated as CASRRGGSNEKLFF. V is TRBV19 and J is TRBJ1-4; tentatively, D is TRBD1 (5 bases). V lost 9 bases, J lost 4 bases, and 15 bases lay in between. The length of the CDR3 is 14 residues. The germline CDR1 and CDR2 sequences are LNHDA and SQIVND (reference sequence).

This chain links TRBV4-2 with TRBJ2-7, with TRBD1 identical over 7 bases. The germline V gene encodes CDR1 LGHNA and CDR2 YNFKEQ. The V and J ends lost 3 bases and 4 bases, in that order; junction bases with no gene match: 15. The length of the CDR3 is 17 residues. In DNA, the CDR3 is TGTGCCAGCAGCCATAAATATGGGGACAGCTGGGCATACGAGCAGTACTTC. It codes for CASSHKYGDSWAYEQYF.

J is TRBJ2-3 and V is TRBV6-5; TRBD2 aligns across 11 bases. Germline-derived CDR1 and CDR2 are MNHEY and SVGAGI. This CDR3 is 15 amino acids long. V lost 6 bases to trimming and J lost 3 bases; unmatched junction nucleotides: 5. The CDR3 sequence is CASSRGLAVTDTQYF. CDR3 nucleotides: TGTGCCAGCAGCCGGGGACTAGCGGTGACAGATACGCAGTATTTT.

This sequence joins TRBV18 and TRBJ1-2, with 8 bases aligning to TRBD1. V was clipped by 2 bases and J by 4 bases; unmatched bases: 6. CDR3 length equals 15 residues. From germline, CDR1 is KGHSH and CDR2 LQKENI. The CDR3 sequence: CASSPSGQAIYGYTF. The DNA for the CDR3 is TGTGCCAGCTCACCATCGGGACAGGCGATCTATGGCTACACCTTC.

This clone was counted between two and nine times. For the CDR3, the DNA is TGTGCCAGCAGCATCACAGGGGTTCCCGATACGCAGTATTTT. Its protein is CASSITGVPDTQYF. J is TRBJ2-3 and V is TRBV9; 7 bases fit TRBD1. Germline CDR1 reads SGDLS; CDR2 reads YYNGEE. This CDR3 is 14 amino acids long. The J segment lost 6 bases and the V segment lost 4 bases, leaving 8 bases of the junction unmatched.

The chain employs TRBV23-1 and TRBJ1-6; D perhaps matches TRBD1 (5 bases). TRBV23-1 is an ORF; its function is uncertain. This CDR3 comprises 18 residues. V was pared by 4 bases and J by 0 bases, with 16 bases between. The CDR3 loop reads CASSPNWGESSYNSPLHF. DNA of the CDR3: TGCGCCAGCAGTCCAAACTGGGGGGAGAGCTCCTATAATTCACCCCTCCACTTT.

The rearrangement joins TRBV4-3 to TRBJ2-1; TRBD2 matches at 8 bases. Germline assignment: CDR1 LGHNA and CDR2 YSLEER. Unmatched junction bases numbered 6, after V lost 2 bases and J lost 9 bases. This CDR3 has 14 amino acids. In DNA, the CDR3 is TGCGCCAGCAGCCAACCAGGACTAGCCCGTGAGCAGTTCTTC. This gives the protein CASSQPGLAREQFF.

This clone was seen a handful of times. The chain employs TRBV2 and TRBJ2-5; TRBD2 might be the D (6 bases). This CDR3 comprises 14 residues. In germline, CDR1 is SNHLY, CDR2 FYNNEI. The germline V and J ends were trimmed by 7 bases and 1 base, with 13 bases remaining between them. As DNA, the CDR3 is TGTGCCAGCATACCCTTGGGGGGCCAAGAGACCCAGTACTTC. Translated, it gives CASIPLGGQETQYF.

This chain links TRBV28 with TRBJ2-7; 9 positions agree with TRBD1. Germline CDR1 is MDHEN and CDR2 is SYDVKM. J gave up 6 bases and V 0 bases, and 6 bases lay outside the gene matches. There are 15 residues in the CDR3. The CDR3 DNA sequence: TGTGCCAGCAGTTTATGGGGGACAGGGTCTGGCGAGCAGTACTTC. Its protein product is CASSLWGTGSGEQYF.

This clone was seen once. The chain carries TRBV4-3 and TRBJ2-5; the match to TRBD2 covers 13 bases. The CDR3 contains 19 residues. CDR1 and CDR2 from the germline V gene are LGHNA and YSLEER. Trimming took 5 bases from V and 1 from J; bases not matched to a gene: 13. The CDR3 is CASSFSLGLAGAVQETQYF. The CDR3 nucleotides are TGCGCCAGCAGCTTCTCCTTAGGACTAGCGGGGGCCGTCCAAGAGACCCAGTACTTC.

This chain links TRBV7-9 with TRBJ1-2; 10 bases agree with TRBD1. Germline values: CDR1 SEHNR, CDR2 FQNEAQ (reference sequence). The CDR3 extends over 11 amino acids. Trimming cost V 10 bases and J 7 bases; bases outside gene matches: 3. The CDR3 protein is CATRTGGGYTF. The CDR3 DNA follows: TGTGCCACCCGGACAGGGGGTGGCTACACCTTC.

This chain links TRBV7-2 with TRBJ1-5; 7 nucleotides match TRBD1. This CDR3 contains 15 residues. V trimming: 5 bases; J trimming: 5 bases; junction bases outside the gene matches: 9. The germline CDR1 and CDR2 sequences are SGHTA and FQGNSA. CDR3 coding DNA: TGTGCCAGCAGCCTAAGACAGGGTACGGATCAGCCCCAGCATTTT. This gives the protein CASSLRQGTDQPQHF.

The rearrangement uses TRBV7-9 and TRBJ2-7, with a possible D match to TRBD2 (6 bases). Germline CDR1 SEHNR, CDR2 FQNEAQ (reference sequence). The CDR3 has 13 amino acids. Trimming removed 3 bases at V and 3 bases at J, with 9 bases between. The CDR3 DNA reads as TGTGCCAGCAGCTTGCGGGACGGCTACGAGCAGTACTTC. Translating gives CASSLRDGYEQYF.